A selection of T cell receptor beta chains follows, all from one sample in a study of CD8 T cells in Susac syndrome. One entry per CDR3 protein, called by TCRdb with MiXCR from the immunoSEQ multiplex PCR reads. The table shows 180,000 or so distinct CDR3 sequences, with more than 90% occurring only once. The sequenced sample consisted of CD4+ T cells from PBMCs. Receptors were obtained from a human donor in good health. CDR3s include the opening cysteine and the closing phenylalanine or tryptophan. The D gene is left open where the match is weak. Only part of the rows carry a size: once, few, many, or a class if the clone is expanded.

TRBD2	NA	TRBV7-2	TRBJ2-3	CASRSERGGDTQYF	TGTGCCAGCCGTTCCGAGCGGGGGGGAGATACGCAGTATTTT
NA	NA	TRBV20-1	TRBJ2-3	CSARDRGSTDTQYF	TGCAGTGCTAGAGATCGGGGAAGCACAGATACGCAGTATTTT
TRBD1	once	TRBV29-1	TRBJ1-1	CSGRDRGRGDAFF	TGCAGCGGTAGAGACAGGGGGCGCGGTGACGCTTTCTTT
TRBD1	NA	TRBV29-1	TRBJ1-1	CSVENRGNTEAFF	TGCAGCGTTGAAAACAGGGGTAACACTGAAGCTTTCTTT
NA	NA	TRBV5-1	TRBJ1-1	CASSSRDTEAFF	TGCGCCAGCAGCTCGCGGGACACTGAAGCTTTCTTT
NA	NA	TRBV4-3	TRBJ2-1	CASSQGRINEQFF	TGCGCCAGCAGCCAAGGACGGATCAATGAGCAGTTCTTC
TRBD1	NA	TRBV20-1	TRBJ2-3	CSADRVSSTDTQYF	TGCAGTGCTGACAGGGTCTCTAGCACAGATACGCAGTATTTT
TRBD2	NA	TRBV4-2	TRBJ2-3	CASSQDLQRGMGTQYF	TGTGCCAGCAGCCAAGATTTGCAGCGGGGGATGGGTACGCAGTATTTT
TRBD1	NA	TRBV4-2	TRBJ2-2	CASSQQTGSNTGELFF	TGTGCCAGCAGCCAACAGACAGGGAGCAACACCGGGGAGCTGTTTTTT
NA	few	TRBV29-1	TRBJ2-3	CSVGGGRDTQYF	TGCAGCGTTGGAGGGGGGCGAGATACGCAGTATTTT
NA	NA	TRBV4-2	TRBJ2-3	CASSQALTGAGTQYF	TGTGCCAGCAGCCAAGCCCTTACGGGGGCCGGTACGCAGTATTTT